The clone carrying this TCR beta chain was found once. The data were obtained in a study of blood T cell repertoires in COVID-19. Study details: Italy, Spain and the United States were the sources of the convalescent and acute COVID-19 samples. Nucleic acid was either cDNA or gDNA, and it came from T cells, B-cell-depleted T cells, or PBMCs.

This CDR3 spans 22 amino acids. CDR1 is LGHDT and CDR2 is YNNKEL in the germline V gene (reference sequence). The junction had 20 bases not matched to a gene; V was cut back by 1 base and J by 1 base. Under the authors' procedure: Nucleated cell counts were estimated from reference gene primer amplification. Assay: immunoSEQ multiplex PCR; the TCRdb copy retains only in-frame clones and omits some. V and J calls and clone size are copied from that table; D and trimming were computed from the DNA. The profile shows some 190,000 clones, roughly 91% of them singletons. The sequenced material came from peripheral blood. V usage is TRBV3-1 (or the pseudogene TRBV3-2) and J usage is TRBJ2-2, with 8 bases fitting TRBD1. The clonotype originates from a human donor in a cohort sampled during active COVID-19. This chain's CDR3 is CASSQARFVSTAGQENTGELFF. The CDR3 DNA reads as TGTGCCAGCAGCCAAGCTCGTTTTGTTTCTACGGCGGGACAGGAGAACACCGGGGAGCTGTTTTTT.